These 30 T cell receptor beta chains originate from one sample sequenced in a study of cytomegalovirus exposure and HLA in healthy donors. Only in-frame clones appear in the TCRdb table, and some are missing; sequencing was by immunoSEQ multiplex PCR. This sample carries roughly 330,000 clones, 87% of them seen once, and the ten largest clones take over 1%. The source material was PBMCs. These receptors originate from a woman aged 25 to 39 in good health and CMV-seropositive.

The rearrangement uses TRBV19 and TRBJ2-7; maybe TRBD1 (6 bases). Germline V gene sequence: CDR1 LNHDA, CDR2 SQIVND (reference sequence). The CDR3 is 16 residues long. With 7 bases removed from V and 4 bases from J, the gap between germline ends came to 23 bases. The CDR3: CASMEDQGRSSYEQYF. The CDR3 DNA is TGTGCCAGTATGGAGGATCAGGGGCGGTCGTCGTACGAGCAGTACTTC.

This chain joins TRBV4-3 and TRBJ1-3, with 8 bases that match TRBD1. The CDR3 is 15 amino acids. Trimming removed 4 bases from V and 3 bases from J; junction bases left unmatched: 5. Germline loops: CDR1 LGHNA, CDR2 YSLEER. CDR3 protein: CASSPGTGVGNTIYF. CDR3 DNA sequence: TGCGCCAGCAGCCCCGGGACAGGCGTTGGAAACACCATATATTTT.

CDR3 bases: TGTGCCAGCATTTCCCCTGACAATGACTATGGCTACACCTTC. Translated, it gives CASISPDNDYGYTF. This chain joins TRBV2 and TRBJ1-2; D unresolved. The CDR3 sequence is 14 residues long. Germline CDR1 SNHLY, CDR2 FYNNEI. Trimming cost V 7 bases and J 3 bases, with 15 bases left between them.

This clone was seen a few times. V is TRBV15 and J is TRBJ1-5; D is unclear. This CDR3 spans 14 amino acids. V was trimmed by 4 bases and J by 0 bases, leaving 7 bases between them. The germline V gene encodes CDR1 LNHNV and CDR2 YYDKDF (reference sequence). Here the CDR3 reads CATSMGNSNQPQHF. The CDR3 DNA sequence: TGTGCCACCAGCATGGGGAATAGCAATCAGCCCCAGCATTTT.

Only a few counts were recorded for this clone. This chain uses TRBV28 with TRBJ2-7, with D perhaps assigned TRBD1 or TRBD2 (5 bases each). The germline CDR1 and CDR2 sequences are MDHEN and SYDVKM. The V gene lost 7 bases and the J gene lost 2 bases, with 9 bases spanning the gap. The CDR3 length is 12 residues. The CDR3 here is CASTGTTYEQYF. In DNA, the CDR3 is TGTGCCAGCACCGGGACCACCTACGAGCAGTACTTC.

The rearrangement joins TRBV7-2 to TRBJ1-2, with 8 bases identical to TRBD1. The ends lost 9 bases at V and 4 bases at J; junction bases unmatched: 1. The CDR3 spans 11 residues. CDR1 SGHTA and CDR2 FQGNSA come from the germline V gene. Here the CDR3 reads CASGQGYGYTF. DNA of the CDR3: TGTGCCAGTGGACAGGGCTATGGCTACACCTTC.

This rearrangement joins TRBV5-1 to TRBJ2-5, with TRBD2 identical over 8 bases. In germline, CDR1 is SGHRS, CDR2 YFSETQ. The CDR3 has 17 residues. With 0 bases clipped from V and 1 base from J, the junction kept 8 bases outside the gene matches. The CDR3 sequence is CASSLGTVTSGQETQYF. Written as DNA, the CDR3 is TGCGCCAGCAGCTTGGGCACTGTCACTAGCGGCCAAGAGACCCAGTACTTC. Full variable domain (missing parts from reference TRBV5-1 and TRBJ2-5): KAGVTQTPRYLIKTRGQQVTLSCSPISGHRSVSWYQQTPGQGLQFLFEYFSETQRNKGNFPGRFSGRQFSNSRSEMNVSTLELGDSALYLCASSLGTVTSGQETQYFGPGTRLLVL.

The V gene is TRBV5-1, the J gene TRBJ2-7, with a weak D call TRBD2 (5 bases). The CDR3 is made up of 13 amino acids. Trimming removed 0 bases at V and 6 bases at J, with 10 bases between. CDR1 is SGHRS, CDR2 YFSETQ, per germline. CDR3 in DNA: TGCGCCAGCAGCTTGGACTACGCGGGCGAGCAGTACTTC. It yields the protein CASSLDYAGEQYF.

The chain uses TRBV6-5 and TRBJ2-7, with D hard to call. This CDR3 is 15 amino acids long. Trimming took 2 bases from V and 1 from J, leaving 12 bases between them. Germline V lookup: CDR1 MNHEY, CDR2 SVGAGI. CDR3 DNA sequence: TGTGCCAGCAGTTACGCCGCGCACAAGTCCTACGAGCAGTACTTC. Its translation is CASSYAAHKSYEQYF.

CDR3 sequence reads: CASSLLGRRSYEQYF. The CDR3 nucleotides read TGTGCCAGCAGCTTACTTGGACGCCGCTCCTACGAGCAGTACTTC. The gene calls are TRBV7-2 and TRBJ2-7; D remains unclear. Germline V gene sequence: CDR1 SGHTA, CDR2 FQGNSA. Trimming stripped 2 bases from V and 0 bases from J, with 11 bases between. The CDR3 is made up of 15 amino acids.

The chain couples TRBV6-5 to TRBJ2-7; a possible D gene is TRBD2 (5 bases). The CDR3 is 13 amino acids. Germline CDR1 is MNHEY and CDR2 is SVGAGI. CDR3 DNA sequence: TGTGTAGTCATGGCGGGCCCTACCTACGAGCAGTACTTC. Translated: CVVMAGPTYEQYF.

CDR3 residues: CASTELPTPAYEQYF. The CDR3 DNA reads as TGTGCCAGCACCGAACTCCCTACCCCGGCCTACGAGCAGTACTTC. The chain couples TRBV6-5 to TRBJ2-7, with D uncertain. Trimming removed 7 bases from V and 2 bases from J, with 18 bases in between. This CDR3 is built from 15 residues. CDR1 is MNHEY and CDR2 is SVGAGI in the germline V gene.

This clone has a count of ten or more. The chain recombines TRBV28 with TRBJ1-1; 10 bases are a match to TRBD1. Trimming at V came to 6 bases and at J to 0 bases, leaving 16 bases not matched to a gene. CDR1 is MDHEN and CDR2 is SYDVKM in the germline V gene. This CDR3 comprises 19 residues. CDR3 nucleotide sequence: TGTGCCAGCAGCCCCCTGGGACAGGGGAATTTCCCCATGAACACTGAAGCTTTCTTT. Translated: CASSPLGQGNFPMNTEAFF. The full variable domain, rest sourced from reference TRBV28 and TRBJ1-1, is DVKVTQSSRYLVKRTGEKVFLECVQDMDHENMFWYRQDPGLGLRLIYFSYDVKMKEKGDIPEGYSVSREKKERFSLILESASTNQTSMYLCASSPLGQGNFPMNTEAFFGQGTRLTVV.

The gene calls are TRBV7-2 and TRBJ1-2; TRBD1 might be the D (5 bases). The CDR3 runs to 14 residues. The V gene lost 4 bases and the J gene lost 8 bases, with 17 bases spanning the gap. Germline V gene sequence: CDR1 SGHTA, CDR2 FQGNSA. CDR3 bases: TGTGCCAGCAGCTGGAGACCGGGCCAGGGAGGCTACACCTTC. As protein: CASSWRPGQGGYTF.

The gene calls are TRBV27 and TRBJ2-7, with 8 bases that match TRBD1. Germline V gene data show CDR1 as MNHEY and CDR2 as SMNVEV (reference sequence). This CDR3 spans 13 amino acids. J was trimmed by 2 bases and V by 7 bases; bases with no gene match: 4. DNA for the CDR3: TGTGCCAGCAAACCGACAGGGGCCTACGAGCAGTACTTC. It encodes CASKPTGAYEQYF.

CDR3 region: CASSGPETRDTQYF. In DNA form, the CDR3 reads TGTGCCAGCAGCGGGCCCGAGACCCGAGATACGCAGTATTTT. The rearrangement uses TRBV5-4 and TRBJ2-3; D is undetermined. The CDR3 length is 14 residues. The V gene lost 4 bases and the J gene lost 5 bases, with 14 bases spanning the gap. Per germline, CDR1 SGHNT and CDR2 YYREEE (reference sequence).

The chain recombines TRBV11-2 with TRBJ2-7; the match to TRBD2 covers 8 bases. From germline, CDR1 is SGHAT and CDR2 FQNNGV. V was clipped by 5 bases and J by 4 bases; unmatched bases: 10. The CDR3 extends over 15 amino acids. DNA for the CDR3: TGTGCCAGCAGCCCGAGAGCGGGAGTAGGTTACGAGCAGTACTTC. It specifies CASSPRAGVGYEQYF.

J is TRBJ2-3 and V is TRBV5-1, with D uncertain. The CDR3 contains 14 residues. Per germline, CDR1 SGHRS and CDR2 YFSETQ. The V end was cut by 4 bases, the J end by 1 base, with 10 bases between. CDR3 amino acids: CASSPPGGTDTQYF. In DNA form, the CDR3 reads TGCGCCAGCAGCCCTCCGGGTGGCACAGATACGCAGTATTTT. The complete variable domain, with remaining parts taken from reference TRBV5-1 and TRBJ2-3, reads KAGVTQTPRYLIKTRGQQVTLSCSPISGHRSVSWYQQTPGQGLQFLFEYFSETQRNKGNFPGRFSGRQFSNSRSEMNVSTLELGDSALYLCASSPPGGTDTQYFGPGTRLTVL.

This chain joins TRBV7-6 and TRBJ2-2; 16 bases map to TRBD2. The CDR3 has 20 residues. Germline loops: CDR1 SGHVS, CDR2 FNYEAQ. The V segment lost 1 base and the J segment 6 bases; nucleotides outside the gene matches: 11. The DNA of the CDR3 is TGTGCCAGCAGCTTAGAACTTGCCGGGACTAGCGGGAGGGCCTCCGGGGAGCTGTTTTTT. Translation gives CASSLELAGTSGRASGELFF.

The chain is built from TRBV4-3 and TRBJ1-1; no firm D call. This CDR3 is built from 14 residues. V shed 4 bases and J shed 2 bases, with 11 bases lying between them. Germline loops: CDR1 LGHNA, CDR2 YSLEER. CDR3 DNA sequence: TGCGCCAGCAGCCGTAACGGGGTAAACACTGAAGCTTTCTTT. It translates to CASSRNGVNTEAFF.

This sequence joins TRBV28 and TRBJ1-2; D unresolved. This CDR3 is built from 15 residues. Germline values: CDR1 MDHEN, CDR2 SYDVKM. The ends were cut back, 3 bases at V and 5 bases at J, with 16 bases in the middle. The CDR3 is CASSFGDAQGYGYTF. The CDR3 bases are TGTGCCAGCAGTTTCGGTGACGCCCAAGGGTATGGCTACACCTTC.

V and J are TRBV9 and TRBJ2-1; no clear D gene. Trimming pared 4 bases from V and 4 bases from J, leaving 27 bases between. The germline gives CDR1 SGDLS, CDR2 YYNGEE. There are 19 residues in the CDR3. The CDR3 protein is CASSTQTIGGGRLYNEQFF. The CDR3 DNA reads TGTGCCAGCAGCACTCAAACAATTGGTGGCGGAAGACTGTACAATGAGCAGTTCTTC.

The sample holds a few counts of this clone. V is TRBV6-4 and J is TRBJ2-2, with 7 positions matching TRBD2. The CDR3 has 13 amino acids. Germline lookup yields CDR1 MRHNA and CDR2 SNTAGT. The V gene end was trimmed by 5 bases and the J gene end by 3 bases; junction bases not matched to a gene: 0. CDR3 coding DNA: TGTGCCAGCAGTAGCGGGGACACCGGGGAGCTGTTTTTT. Translating it yields CASSSGDTGELFF.

This clone came up a few times. The chain employs TRBV28 and TRBJ1-6; 7 nucleotides match TRBD1. With 6 bases clipped from V and 7 bases from J, the junction kept 6 bases outside the gene matches. The germline V gene encodes CDR1 MDHEN and CDR2 SYDVKM. The CDR3 runs to 14 residues. The CDR3 protein is CASRGTVGNSPLHF. The CDR3 nucleotides read TGTGCCAGCAGGGGGACAGTTGGAAATTCACCCCTCCACTTT.

V is TRBV27 and J is TRBJ1-2; D remains ambiguous. V was pared by 4 bases and J by 0 bases, with 9 bases between. The V gene's germline CDR1 is MNHEY and CDR2 SMNVEV (reference sequence). The length of the CDR3 is 14 residues. Here the CDR3 reads CASSSARTNYGYTF. Written as DNA, the CDR3 is TGTGCCAGCAGTTCCGCGAGGACTAACTATGGCTACACCTTC.

The genes are TRBV5-1 and TRBJ1-2; D might be TRBD1 (5 bases). Germline V gives CDR1 SGHRS, CDR2 YFSETQ. There are 15 residues in the CDR3. The germline V and J ends were trimmed by 0 bases and 0 bases, with 9 bases remaining between them. The CDR3 DNA is TGCGCCAGCAGCTTGGAGGGGAATACTAACTATGGCTACACCTTC. Protein product: CASSLEGNTNYGYTF.

This chain uses TRBV11-2 with TRBJ2-3; D is ambiguous. CDR1 and CDR2 (germline): SGHAT, FQNNGV. This CDR3 region has 12 residues. The germline V and J ends were trimmed by 3 bases and 4 bases, with 5 bases remaining between them. CDR3 sequence (DNA): TGTGCCAGCAGCTTTGGGGCAGATACGCAGTATTTT. Translating gives CASSFGADTQYF.

This chain's CDR3 is CASSTQLNTEAFF. The DNA for the CDR3 is TGTGCCAGCAGTACACAGCTGAACACTGAAGCTTTCTTT. The rearrangement uses TRBV6-5 and TRBJ1-1; D gene uncertain. The V end lost 5 bases, the J end lost 0 bases, and 7 bases lay between the germline ends. Germline V lookup: CDR1 MNHEY, CDR2 SVGAGI. CDR3 length: 13 amino acids.

Only one count was recorded for this clone. The rearrangement uses TRBV2 and TRBJ1-1, with 8 bases matching TRBD1. There are 15 residues in the CDR3. Germline V CDR1 and CDR2: SNHLY, FYNNEI. V shed 1 base and J 2 bases; nucleotides not matched to a gene: 3. The CDR3 DNA reads TGTGCCAGCAGTGAAGGGACAGGGACAAACACTGAAGCTTTCTTT. It specifies CASSEGTGTNTEAFF. Full variable domain (rest looked up from reference TRBV2 and TRBJ1-1): EPEVTQTPSHQVTQMGQEVILRCVPISNHLYFYWYRQILGQKVEFLVSFYNNEISEKSEIFDDQFSVERPDGSNFTLKIRSTKLEDSAMYFCASSEGTGTNTEAFFGQGTRLTVV.

The rearrangement joins TRBV6-5 to TRBJ2-5; TRBD2 matches 12 bases. The CDR3 extends over 15 amino acids. The V gene's germline CDR1 is MNHEY and CDR2 SVGAGI. V lost 4 bases and J lost 3; bases outside the gene matches: 3. CDR3 in DNA: TGTGCCAGCAGTTCCCGACTAGCGGGGGAAGAGACCCAGTACTTC. Its protein is CASSSRLAGEETQYF.